The rows below give T cell receptor beta chains drawn from one sample of a study of cytomegalovirus exposure and HLA in healthy donors. Clones were read by immunoSEQ multiplex PCR, and TCRdb kept only the in-frame ones, dropping some. The sample has roughly 170,000 clones, around 80% seen once. The sequencing input was PBMCs. The receptor set was obtained from a woman aged 30 to 39 in good health and CMV-seronegative. Both conserved end residues are part of each CDR3. The D gene is left open where the match is weak.

CDR3aa: CSVFVPIDGELFF; j_gene: TRBJ2-2; v_gene: TRBV29-1; d_gene: -
CDR3aa: CASSQDTYNEQFF; j_gene: TRBJ2-1; v_gene: TRBV7-9; d_gene: -
CDR3aa: CASSDRPGLAAETQYF; j_gene: TRBJ2-5; v_gene: TRBV7-7; d_gene: TRBD2
CDR3aa: CASSSGTGGLETQYF; j_gene: TRBJ2-5; v_gene: TRBV5-1; d_gene: TRBD1
CDR3aa: CATGGTASYEQYF; j_gene: TRBJ2-7; v_gene: TRBV27; d_gene: TRBD1
CDR3aa: CATTPRGRDYSGANGLTF; j_gene: TRBJ2-6; v_gene: TRBV27; d_gene: TRBD2
CDR3aa: CASSTNRVAGGVTGELFF; j_gene: TRBJ2-2; v_gene: TRBV2; d_gene: TRBD2
CDR3aa: CASSSRGGGVEAFF; j_gene: TRBJ1-1; v_gene: TRBV5-1; d_gene: -
CDR3aa: CASSYVGSQETQYF; j_gene: TRBJ2-5; v_gene: TRBV6-6; d_gene: -
CDR3aa: CASTRGGSSATGELFF; j_gene: TRBJ2-2; v_gene: TRBV5-4; d_gene: TRBD2
CDR3aa: CASRGQGAYSQYF; j_gene: TRBJ2-4; v_gene: TRBV6-5; d_gene: TRBD1
CDR3aa: CASSEGLYVTDTQYF; j_gene: TRBJ2-3; v_gene: TRBV9; d_gene: -
CDR3aa: CASSHETYYEQYF; j_gene: TRBJ2-7; v_gene: TRBV25-1; d_gene: -
CDR3aa: CASSSGQSFNEKLFF; j_gene: TRBJ1-4; v_gene: TRBV27; d_gene: -
CDR3aa: CASIAGGAVDYGYTF; j_gene: TRBJ1-2; v_gene: TRBV28; d_gene: -
CDR3aa: CASSLTGETDTQYF; j_gene: TRBJ2-3; v_gene: TRBV5-1; d_gene: TRBD1
CDR3aa: CATSPREGEKLFF; j_gene: TRBJ1-4; v_gene: TRBV19; d_gene: -
CDR3aa: CASSQDPAGGRGSEAFF; j_gene: TRBJ1-1; v_gene: TRBV4-2; d_gene: TRBD1
CDR3aa: CAISGASGSSYEQYF; j_gene: TRBJ2-7; v_gene: TRBV10-3; d_gene: TRBD2
CDR3aa: CASSRDPLTVKYNEQFF; j_gene: TRBJ2-1; v_gene: TRBV5-4; d_gene: -
CDR3aa: CASSFPTGGGYGYTF; j_gene: TRBJ1-2; v_gene: TRBV7-9; d_gene: TRBD1
CDR3aa: CASSAGTTNYGYTF; j_gene: TRBJ1-2; v_gene: TRBV5-5; d_gene: -
CDR3aa: CATALGQRRQYF; j_gene: TRBJ2-7; v_gene: TRBV28; d_gene: TRBD1
CDR3aa: CASSQQRGSYGYTF; j_gene: TRBJ1-2; v_gene: TRBV7-9; d_gene: -
CDR3aa: CASSSGAGADTQYF; j_gene: TRBJ2-3; v_gene: TRBV7-9; d_gene: -